These T cell receptor beta chains were read from a single sample in a study of cytomegalovirus exposure and HLA in healthy donors. Clones were sequenced by immunoSEQ multiplex PCR, and TCRdb holds only the in-frame ones, with some missing. The sample lists 100,000 or so clones; 75% were seen once. Sequencing was done on a sample of PBMCs. These receptors all come from a man aged 45-60 years in good health and CMV-seronegative. Both conserved end residues are part of each CDR3. The order of the fields is clone size, J gene, V gene, D gene, CDR3 DNA, CDR3 protein. A D gene is named only where the DNA matches it firmly. Clone sizes are given selectively: once, few, many, or a class where the clone is expanded.

abundance: -; j_gene: TRBJ2-3; v_gene: TRBV7-9; d_gene: -; CDR3nt: TGTGCCAGGGGCAAAGCGGGTACAGATACGCAGTATTTT; CDR3aa: CARGKAGTDTQYF
abundance: few; j_gene: TRBJ1-1; v_gene: TRBV15; d_gene: -; CDR3nt: TGTGCCACCTACGGGGGAATGAACACTGAAGCTTTCTTT; CDR3aa: CATYGGMNTEAFF
abundance: -; j_gene: TRBJ2-3; v_gene: TRBV6-5; d_gene: TRBD1; CDR3nt: TGTGCCAGCAGTAAAGGACAGGGGACCGATACGCAGTATTTT; CDR3aa: CASSKGQGTDTQYF
abundance: -; j_gene: TRBJ1-5; v_gene: TRBV19; d_gene: -; CDR3nt: TGTGCCAGTCGAATCTACGATCAGCCCCAGCATTTT; CDR3aa: CASRIYDQPQHF
abundance: few; j_gene: TRBJ1-1; v_gene: TRBV10-1; d_gene: -; CDR3nt: TGCGCCAGCAGTGGACAACTGAACACTGAAGCTTTCTTT; CDR3aa: CASSGQLNTEAFF
abundance: once; j_gene: TRBJ2-2; v_gene: TRBV5-1; d_gene: -; CDR3nt: TGCGCCAGCAGCTCCCTAAGGGCAGGGGCCGGGGAGCTGTTTTTT; CDR3aa: CASSSLRAGAGELFF
abundance: -; j_gene: TRBJ2-5; v_gene: TRBV7-6; d_gene: -; CDR3nt: TGTGCCAGCAGCTTAGCTAGTAGGGGGTACCAAGAGACCCAGTACTTC; CDR3aa: CASSLASRGYQETQYF
abundance: -; j_gene: TRBJ2-7; v_gene: TRBV2; d_gene: -; CDR3nt: TGTGCCAGCAGTGAAGGCATAGCCTACGAGCAGTACTTC; CDR3aa: CASSEGIAYEQYF
abundance: -; j_gene: TRBJ2-7; v_gene: TRBV6-5; d_gene: TRBD2; CDR3nt: TGTGCCAGCAGTTACTCGGGGCGGGGGGACTACGAGCAGTACTTC; CDR3aa: CASSYSGRGDYEQYF
abundance: -; j_gene: TRBJ2-3; v_gene: TRBV4-1; d_gene: -; CDR3nt: TGCGCCAGCAGCCCACCGGGGGGCAACACAGATACGCAGTATTTT; CDR3aa: CASSPPGGNTDTQYF
abundance: -; j_gene: TRBJ2-2; v_gene: TRBV7-2; d_gene: TRBD2; CDR3nt: TGTGCCAGCAGATCCGGACTAGCGGGAGAGGCCGGGGAGCTGTTTTTT; CDR3aa: CASRSGLAGEAGELFF
abundance: -; j_gene: TRBJ2-7; v_gene: TRBV7-9; d_gene: -; CDR3nt: TGTGCCAGCAGCCCTGGACTAGGGGGGAACGAGCAGTACTTC; CDR3aa: CASSPGLGGNEQYF
abundance: -; j_gene: TRBJ2-3; v_gene: TRBV7-9; d_gene: TRBD1; CDR3nt: TGTGCCAGCGGACGACAGGGAGAAAGGGATACGCAGTATTTT; CDR3aa: CASGRQGERDTQYF
abundance: -; j_gene: TRBJ2-1; v_gene: TRBV9; d_gene: -; CDR3nt: TGTGCCAGCAGCGCCCGACTAGAGCGATATGGATACAATGAGCAGTTCTTC; CDR3aa: CASSARLERYGYNEQFF
abundance: once; j_gene: TRBJ1-4; v_gene: TRBV7-9; d_gene: TRBD1; CDR3nt: TGTGCCAGCAGCCGGGACAGCGATAATGAAAAACTGTTTTTT; CDR3aa: CASSRDSDNEKLFF
abundance: -; j_gene: TRBJ2-1; v_gene: TRBV9; d_gene: -; CDR3nt: TGTGCCAGCAGCGTAGAACAGAGACCCTACAATGAGCAGTTCTTC; CDR3aa: CASSVEQRPYNEQFF
abundance: -; j_gene: TRBJ2-1; v_gene: TRBV9; d_gene: TRBD2; CDR3nt: TGTGCCAGCAGCAAGGGACTAGCGGGAAATGGGGAGCAGTTCTTC; CDR3aa: CASSKGLAGNGEQFF
abundance: once; j_gene: TRBJ2-3; v_gene: TRBV5-1; d_gene: -; CDR3nt: TGCGCCAGCAGCTTGGCCCGAGGAACAGATACGCAGTATTTT; CDR3aa: CASSLARGTDTQYF
abundance: -; j_gene: TRBJ1-2; v_gene: TRBV2; d_gene: TRBD1; CDR3nt: TGTGCCAGCAGACTCGGGACAGGGGGAAGTGGCTACACCTTC; CDR3aa: CASRLGTGGSGYTF
abundance: -; j_gene: TRBJ1-2; v_gene: TRBV9; d_gene: TRBD1; CDR3nt: TGTGCCAGCAGCATATCGACAGGGATCTATGGCTACACCTTC; CDR3aa: CASSISTGIYGYTF
abundance: -; j_gene: TRBJ1-1; v_gene: TRBV28; d_gene: -; CDR3nt: TGTGCCACCCACACTCAAGGACAGACAAAAGCTTTCTTT; CDR3aa: CATHTQGQTKAFF
abundance: once; j_gene: TRBJ2-7; v_gene: TRBV9; d_gene: -; CDR3nt: TGTGCCAGCGGTTATTTACAGGGCCGAAGCGACGAGCAGTACTTC; CDR3aa: CASGYLQGRSDEQYF
abundance: once; j_gene: TRBJ2-3; v_gene: TRBV6-6; d_gene: TRBD2; CDR3nt: TGTGCCAGCAGACCGGGACTAGGAGCAGATACGCAGTATTTT; CDR3aa: CASRPGLGADTQYF
abundance: -; j_gene: TRBJ2-3; v_gene: TRBV29-1; d_gene: -; CDR3nt: TGCAGCGTTGCACCAGGCACAGATACGCAGTATTTT; CDR3aa: CSVAPGTDTQYF
abundance: -; j_gene: TRBJ1-1; v_gene: TRBV30; d_gene: -; CDR3nt: TGTGCCTGGAGTGTGTCTTCTAACACTGAAGCTTTCTTT; CDR3aa: CAWSVSSNTEAFF
abundance: -; j_gene: TRBJ2-1; v_gene: TRBV7-2; d_gene: TRBD2; CDR3nt: TGTGCCAGCTCGCCCCAAGCGGGAGTGTCCTACAATGAGCAGTTCTTC; CDR3aa: CASSPQAGVSYNEQFF
abundance: -; j_gene: TRBJ1-2; v_gene: TRBV25-1; d_gene: TRBD1; CDR3nt: TGTGCCAGCAGTGTTTCCGGGACAGGGGATGGCTACACCTTC; CDR3aa: CASSVSGTGDGYTF
abundance: -; j_gene: TRBJ2-3; v_gene: TRBV27; d_gene: -; CDR3nt: TGTGCCAGCAGTTTTCGTACCCTTCGGGATACGCAGTATTTT; CDR3aa: CASSFRTLRDTQYF
abundance: few; j_gene: TRBJ2-4; v_gene: TRBV6-1; d_gene: -; CDR3nt: TGTGCCAGCAGTGATGCCGCGGCGGGAGCCAAAAACATTCAGTACTTC; CDR3aa: CASSDAAAGAKNIQYF